In its sample, the clone carrying this TCR beta chain is medium-sized. Only in-frame clones appear in the TCRdb table, and some are missing; sequencing was by immunoSEQ multiplex PCR. The sample carries about 150,000 clones, 84% recorded once. The CDR3 covers 14 residues. From germline, CDR1 is MNHNS and CDR2 SASEGT. The V gene lost 2 bases and the J gene lost 4 bases, with 9 bases spanning the gap. The data were taken from a study of blood T cell repertoires in COVID-19. Study information: COVID-19 samples from acute and convalescent phases originated in the United States, Italy and Spain. The analysed material was cDNA or gDNA that came from T cells, B-cell-depleted T cells, or PBMCs.

Enrolled through a virtual design, the participants were between roughly 18 and 90 years of age and came from about two dozen US areas. Symptom resolution, clearance, or two negative PCRs marked donors in Cohort 3 as recovered. This receptor was obtained from a man between 50 and 59 years old who had recovered from COVID-19. Sequences were obtained from PBMCs or T cells enriched from blood (not recorded which). V and J are TRBV6-1 and TRBJ2-1; tentative D call: TRBD2 (5 bases). The CDR3 is CASSETRQYNEQFF. The CDR3 bases are TGTGCCAGCAGTGAAACTAGGCAGTACAATGAGCAGTTCTTC.